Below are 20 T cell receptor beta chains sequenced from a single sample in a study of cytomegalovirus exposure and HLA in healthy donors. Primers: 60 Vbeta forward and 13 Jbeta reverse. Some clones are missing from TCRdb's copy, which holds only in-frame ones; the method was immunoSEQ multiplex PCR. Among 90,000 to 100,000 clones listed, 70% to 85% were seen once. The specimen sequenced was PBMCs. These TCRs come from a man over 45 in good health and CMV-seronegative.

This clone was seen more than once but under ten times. The CDR3 is CAISESSARSTEAFF. The CDR3 DNA reads TGTGCCATCAGTGAGTCGAGTGCAAGGAGCACTGAAGCTTTCTTT. The rearrangement joins TRBV10-3 to TRBJ1-1; D not certain. Trimming removed 0 bases at V and 4 bases at J, with 12 bases between. This CDR3 comprises 15 residues. Germline V gene lookup returns CDR1 ENHRY and CDR2 SYGVKD.

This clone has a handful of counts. This CDR3 reads CASSLGDRDTDTQYF. For the CDR3, the DNA is TGCGCCAGCAGCTTGGGGGACAGGGACACAGATACGCAGTATTTT. The chain uses TRBV5-1 and TRBJ2-3; TRBD1 matches 9 bases. The V gene end was trimmed by 0 bases and the J gene end by 2 bases; junction bases not matched to a gene: 1. The CDR3 runs to 15 residues. Germline V gene data show CDR1 as SGHRS and CDR2 as YFSETQ.

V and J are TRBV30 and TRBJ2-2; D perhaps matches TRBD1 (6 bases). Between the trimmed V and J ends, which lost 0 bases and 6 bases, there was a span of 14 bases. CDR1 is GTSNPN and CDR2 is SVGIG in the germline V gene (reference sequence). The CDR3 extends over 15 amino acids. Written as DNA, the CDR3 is TGTGCCTGGAGTGTGGACAGTCGGCGGTCCGGGGAGCTGTTTTTT. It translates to CAWSVDSRRSGELFF.

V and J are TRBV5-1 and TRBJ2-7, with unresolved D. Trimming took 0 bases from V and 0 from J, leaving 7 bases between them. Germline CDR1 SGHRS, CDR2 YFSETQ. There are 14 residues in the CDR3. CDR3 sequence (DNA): TGCGCCAGCAGCTTGGGAACATACTCCTACGAGCAGTACTTC. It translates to CASSLGTYSYEQYF. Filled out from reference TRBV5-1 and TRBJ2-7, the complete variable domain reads KAGVTQTPRYLIKTRGQQVTLSCSPISGHRSVSWYQQTPGQGLQFLFEYFSETQRNKGNFPGRFSGRQFSNSRSEMNVSTLELGDSALYLCASSLGTYSYEQYFGPGTRLTVT.

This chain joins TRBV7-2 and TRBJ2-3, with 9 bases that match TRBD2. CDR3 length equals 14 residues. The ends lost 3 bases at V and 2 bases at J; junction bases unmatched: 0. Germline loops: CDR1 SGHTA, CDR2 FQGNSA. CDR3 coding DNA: TGTGCCAGCAGCTTGGGACTAGCCACAGATACGCAGTATTTT. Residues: CASSLGLATDTQYF.

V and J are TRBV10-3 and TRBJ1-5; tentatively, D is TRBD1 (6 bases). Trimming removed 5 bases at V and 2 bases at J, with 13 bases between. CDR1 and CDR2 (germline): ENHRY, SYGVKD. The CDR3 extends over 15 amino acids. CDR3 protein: CAISSTGIGNQPQHF. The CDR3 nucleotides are TGTGCCATCAGTTCAACAGGGATTGGCAATCAGCCCCAGCATTTT.

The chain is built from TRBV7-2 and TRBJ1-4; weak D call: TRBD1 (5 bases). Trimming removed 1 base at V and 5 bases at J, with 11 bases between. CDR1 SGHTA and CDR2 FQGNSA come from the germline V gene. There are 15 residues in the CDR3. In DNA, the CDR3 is TGTGCCAGCAGCTTAGTGGACATGTGGAATGAAAAACTGTTTTTT. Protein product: CASSLVDMWNEKLFF.

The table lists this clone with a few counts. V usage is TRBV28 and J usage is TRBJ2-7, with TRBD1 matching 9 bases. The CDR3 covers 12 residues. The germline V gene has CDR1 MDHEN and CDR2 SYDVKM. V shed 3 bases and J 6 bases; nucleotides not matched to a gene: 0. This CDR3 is CASSLTGGEQYF. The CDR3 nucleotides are TGTGCCAGCAGTTTGACAGGGGGCGAGCAGTACTTC.

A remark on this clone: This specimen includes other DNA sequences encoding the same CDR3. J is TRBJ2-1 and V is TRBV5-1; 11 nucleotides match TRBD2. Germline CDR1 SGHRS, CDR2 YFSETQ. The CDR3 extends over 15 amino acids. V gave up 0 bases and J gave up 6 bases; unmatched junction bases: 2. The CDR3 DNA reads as TGCGCCAGCAGCTTGGGCACTAGCGGGAGCAATGAGCAGTTCTTC. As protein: CASSLGTSGSNEQFF.

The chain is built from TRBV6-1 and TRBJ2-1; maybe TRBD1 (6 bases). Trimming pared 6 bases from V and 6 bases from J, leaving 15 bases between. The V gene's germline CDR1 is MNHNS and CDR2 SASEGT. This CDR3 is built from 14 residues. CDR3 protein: CASRSPGDINEQFF. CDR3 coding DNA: TGTGCCAGCAGGTCTCCAGGGGACATCAATGAGCAGTTCTTC.

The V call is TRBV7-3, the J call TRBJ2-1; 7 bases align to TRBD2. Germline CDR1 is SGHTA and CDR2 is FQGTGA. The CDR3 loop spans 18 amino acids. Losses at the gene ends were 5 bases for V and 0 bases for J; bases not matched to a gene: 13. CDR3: CASSPGRETLSSYNEQFF. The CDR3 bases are TGTGCCAGCAGCCCCGGGCGGGAGACCCTTAGCTCCTACAATGAGCAGTTCTTC.

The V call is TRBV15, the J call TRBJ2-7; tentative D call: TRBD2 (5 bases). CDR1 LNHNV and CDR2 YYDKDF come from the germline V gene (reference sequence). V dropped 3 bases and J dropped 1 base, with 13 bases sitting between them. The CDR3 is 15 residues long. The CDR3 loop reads CATSSILAGSYEQYF. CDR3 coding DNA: TGTGCCACCAGCAGTATCCTAGCTGGTTCCTACGAGCAGTACTTC.

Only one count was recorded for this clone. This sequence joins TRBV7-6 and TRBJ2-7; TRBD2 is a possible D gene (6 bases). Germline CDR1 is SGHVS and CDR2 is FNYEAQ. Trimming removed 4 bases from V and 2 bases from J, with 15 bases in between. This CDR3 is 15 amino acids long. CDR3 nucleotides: TGTGCCAGCAGCTCCACCCTTAGCGGAACCTACGAGCAGTACTTC. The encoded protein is CASSSTLSGTYEQYF.

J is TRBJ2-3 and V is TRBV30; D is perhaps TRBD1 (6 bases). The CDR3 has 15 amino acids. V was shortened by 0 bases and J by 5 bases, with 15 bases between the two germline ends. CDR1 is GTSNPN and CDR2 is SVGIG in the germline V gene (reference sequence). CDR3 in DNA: TGTGCCTGGAGTGTACCAACAGGGTTGGGAGATACGCAGTATTTT. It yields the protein CAWSVPTGLGDTQYF. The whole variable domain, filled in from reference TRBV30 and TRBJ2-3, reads SQTIHQWPATLVQPVGSPLSLECTVEGTSNPNLYWYRQAAGRGLQLLFYSVGIGQISSEVPQNLSASRPQDRQFILSSKKLLLSDSGFYLCAWSVPTGLGDTQYFGPGTRLTVL.

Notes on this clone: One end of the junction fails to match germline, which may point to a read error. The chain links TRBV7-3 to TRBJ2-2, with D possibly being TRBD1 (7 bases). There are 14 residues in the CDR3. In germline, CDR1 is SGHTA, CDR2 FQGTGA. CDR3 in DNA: TGTGCCAGCAGCTTTTCCGAGGGGGCCGGGGGGCTGTTTTTT. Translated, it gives CASSFSEGAGGLFF.

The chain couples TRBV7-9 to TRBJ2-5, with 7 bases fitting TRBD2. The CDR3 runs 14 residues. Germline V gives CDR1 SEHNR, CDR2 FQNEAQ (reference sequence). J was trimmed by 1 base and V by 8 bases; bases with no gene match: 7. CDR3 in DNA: TGTGCCAGCGGGGTAGGGAGGGTCCAAGAGACCCAGTACTTC. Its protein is CASGVGRVQETQYF.

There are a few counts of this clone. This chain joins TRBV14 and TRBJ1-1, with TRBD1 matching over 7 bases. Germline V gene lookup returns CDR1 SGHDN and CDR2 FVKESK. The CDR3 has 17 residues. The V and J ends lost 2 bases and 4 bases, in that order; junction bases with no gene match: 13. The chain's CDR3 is CASSQLKGGRDGTEAFF. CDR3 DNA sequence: TGTGCCAGCAGCCAACTAAAAGGGGGCCGGGATGGCACTGAAGCTTTCTTT.

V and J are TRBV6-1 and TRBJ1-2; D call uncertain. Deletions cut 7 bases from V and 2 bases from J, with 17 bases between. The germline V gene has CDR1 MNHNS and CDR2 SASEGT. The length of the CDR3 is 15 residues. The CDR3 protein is CASTSPRQTNYGYTF. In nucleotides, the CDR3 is TGTGCCAGCACCTCCCCCAGGCAGACGAACTATGGCTACACCTTC.

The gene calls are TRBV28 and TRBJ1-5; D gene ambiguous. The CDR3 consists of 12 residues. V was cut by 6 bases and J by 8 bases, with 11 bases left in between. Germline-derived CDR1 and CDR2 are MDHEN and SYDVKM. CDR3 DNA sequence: TGTGCCAGCAGCCCCAGTGGTGAGCCCCAGCATTTT. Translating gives CASSPSGEPQHF.

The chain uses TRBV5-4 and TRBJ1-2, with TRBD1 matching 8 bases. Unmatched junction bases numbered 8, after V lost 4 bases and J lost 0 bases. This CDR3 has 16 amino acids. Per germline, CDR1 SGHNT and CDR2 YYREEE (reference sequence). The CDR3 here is CASSKGQGRSNYGYTF. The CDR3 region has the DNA TGTGCCAGCAGCAAAGGACAGGGCCGCTCTAACTATGGCTACACCTTC.